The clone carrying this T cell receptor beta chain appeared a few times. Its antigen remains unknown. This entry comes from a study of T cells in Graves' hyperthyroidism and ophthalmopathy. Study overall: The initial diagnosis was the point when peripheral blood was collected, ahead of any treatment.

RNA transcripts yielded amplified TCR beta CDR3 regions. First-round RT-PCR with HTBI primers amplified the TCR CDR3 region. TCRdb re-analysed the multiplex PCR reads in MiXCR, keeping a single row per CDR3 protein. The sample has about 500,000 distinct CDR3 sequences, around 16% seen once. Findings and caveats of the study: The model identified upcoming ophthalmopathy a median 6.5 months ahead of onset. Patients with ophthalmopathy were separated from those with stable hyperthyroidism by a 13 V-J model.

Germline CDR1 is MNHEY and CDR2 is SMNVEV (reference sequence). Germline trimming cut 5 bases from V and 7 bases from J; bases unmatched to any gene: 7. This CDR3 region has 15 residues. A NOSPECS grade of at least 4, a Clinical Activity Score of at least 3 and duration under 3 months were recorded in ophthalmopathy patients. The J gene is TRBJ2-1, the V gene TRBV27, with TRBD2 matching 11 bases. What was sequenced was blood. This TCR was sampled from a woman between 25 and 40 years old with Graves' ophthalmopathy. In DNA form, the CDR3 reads TGTGCCAGCAGTCATACCCCTAGCGGGGGGAATGAGCAGTTCTTC. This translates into CASSHTPSGGNEQFF.